This TCR beta chain appears in the sequencing data of a study of T cell changes during pregnancy in multiple sclerosis. CDR1 is SGDLS, CDR2 YYNGEE, per germline. There are 16 residues in the CDR3. V dropped 0 bases and J dropped 3 bases, with 13 bases sitting between them. This clone was counted once. The repertoire was sequenced with immunoSEQ multiplex PCR; TCRdb's copy has only in-frame clones and lacks some. The table shows about 34,000 clones, with 70% to 90% occurring only once. Sequenced material: CD8+ T cells from peripheral blood mononuclear cells, taken in the third trimester of pregnancy. The chain combines TRBV9 with TRBJ2-1; the D is unclear. This TCR derives from a female donor with multiple sclerosis, enrolled in a pregnancy study. Here the CDR3 DNA reads TGTGCCAGCAGCGTAGCCCTAGGCGGAAACTACAATGAGCAGTTCTTC. Encoded protein: CASSVALGGNYNEQFF.